Given below is one TCR beta chain in context. Its cognate antigen has yet to be identified. Nothing much larger sits one base from this clone, and base qualities are not available. The data stem from a study of cytomegalovirus exposure and HLA in healthy donors (dated by TCRdb to the late 2010s). For the wider study: According to an earlier analysis of several hundred of the donors, some 180 million T cells yielded 90 million to 130 million unique TCR beta sequences and approximately 300 Gb of sequence data. Approximately 310 gigabases of sequencing data and tens of millions of unique TCR sequences were included in an early release covering about 700 HLA-typed donors. Of the 398 genotyped donors, 65% to 90% were placed in the genetic ancestry cluster associated with self-reported Caucasian donors. The study aimed to test whether signatures of past pathogen exposure could be identified by cataloging public T cell receptors. The T cell repertoires of several hundred subjects were profiled by immunosequencing and related to cytomegalovirus serostatus. A separate validation cohort of 100 to 150 different subjects was used in addition to the approximately 610-subject first cohort. To predict cytomegalovirus infection status, the study brought together high-throughput TCR immunosequencing, statistical association of individual TCRs with disease status, and machine learning. In a later analysis, previously published TCR beta repertoires from 500 to 750 donors were re-analyzed and high-resolution HLA genotyping was added so that TCR occurrence patterns could be studied. In the later analysis, no new phenotypic data were used to find candidate immune exposures; instead, reliance was placed on TCR beta sequences and their occurrence across donors. In an earlier analysis of roughly 580 of the donors, high-throughput TCR beta sequencing was used to judge whether each TCR beta V gene segment behaved as functional or pseudogenic. Alongside the repertoire data, information on donor age, sex, ethnicity and CMV serostatus was compiled. Genome-wide SNP genotypes for about three fifths of the roughly 670 donors were used in a later genetic analysis, which treated that subset as a discovery cohort. All discovery cohort repertoires had been generated on a single sequencing platform. HLA typing included class I and class II loci at four-digit resolution. The number of donors typed differed by locus, with about 620-630 for A, B, C, DRB1 and DQB1, around 500 for DQA1, over 600 for DPA1, and 450 to 480 for DPB1. A handful of DR-DQ haplotypes were handled as single units for association and clustering because linkage in the cohort was strong. Among 350 to 400 genotyped donors of the cohort, an average of 235,054 unique TCR beta nucleotide sequences were sequenced per donor, 15% to 20% of them non-productive.

The cohort was made up of about 610 healthy bone marrow donors. At the time of sampling, all cohort members were nominally healthy, though unrecorded immune exposures were likely present. The donor was CMV seronegative and was included in the group of approximately 350 seronegative cohort members. A peripheral blood sample was collected from each donor, and TCR beta sequencing was performed on peripheral blood mononuclear cells. The Qiagen DNeasy Blood Extraction Kit was used to extract genomic DNA from the blood cell samples. Library method: the immunoSEQ multiplex PCR assay. For the multiplex PCR, a mixture combining 60 forward primers for TCR Vbeta segments and 13 reverse primers for TCR Jbeta segments was used. A multiplex PCR assay on genomic DNA amplified the CDR3 region of rearranged TCR beta genes. The amplified TCR beta libraries were sequenced on the Illumina HiSeq System as 87-base-pair reads. As for the original processing: A later analysis counted approximately 76 million unique TCR beta chains across the 670 or so repertoires, and around 9.9 million of these chains were shared by at least two donors. A nearest-neighbor algorithm error-corrected the raw reads and collapsed the reads into unique sequences, merging closely related sequences to remove PCR and sequencing errors. V, D and J gene segments were assigned by aligning CDR3 sequences to IMGT reference sequences. For a sequence to be retained, a match of at least six nucleotides was required to both a V gene segment and a J gene segment. A rearrangement counted as productive if the CDR3 had no stop codons and remained in frame with V and J, and every other rearrangement counted as non-productive. Following IMGT convention, CDR3 was defined as the stretch from the second conserved V-encoded cysteine to the conserved J-encoded phenylalanine. The earlier analysis of about 500 of the donors excluded sequences that lacked an unambiguous match to a single V gene segment. In an earlier analysis of more than 500 of the donors, a V segment was called functional when productive rearrangements were above 56.7%, and segregating when the standard deviation between donors exceeded 5%. A statistical classification framework was developed to diagnose cytomegalovirus status using the catalog of TCR beta chain sequences. In a later analysis, V and J genes were assigned by comparing TCR nucleotide sequences against IMGT/GENE-DB human TR gene sequences. A later analysis assigned CDR3 sequences and most-parsimonious VDJ recombination scenarios with the TCRdist pipeline. In a later analysis, each TCR beta chain was defined by its CDR3 amino acid sequence together with its V-gene family, and reads without a unique V-gene family were excluded. A later analysis removed several hundred highly shared, low-generation-probability nucleotide sequences to deal with suspected cross-contamination and a sequencing artifact. In a later analysis, a clonal expansion index for each public chain was calculated from normalized within-repertoire ranks of inferred template counts. Generation probabilities in a later analysis came from a VDJ recombination model fitted to out-of-frame rearrangements, and those results were checked against IGoR. Hypergeometric tests were used in a later analysis to score TCR-TCR, TCR-HLA and TCR-CMV co-occurrence, with a repertoire-size bias correction applied to the TCR pairs. To estimate false discovery rates, a later analysis permuted the HLA or CMV assignments 20 times. In a later analysis, co-occurring TCRs were grouped with DBSCAN, and TCRdist sequence similarity was added when clustering was performed within HLA-allele-positive subsets. Co-occurrence clustering excluded repertoires with fewer than 30,000 or more than 120,000 public chains, plus five with anomalous nucleotide sharing. The table comes from immuneACCESS by way of TCRdb, which keeps in-frame sequences with V and J called. Part of the clones is missing from these tables; in studies checked, under half for an unresolved V gene and the rest for unknown reasons. For V, J and clone size, that table is used; D and trimming come from the DNA. The sample profile shows more than 150,000 clones; 84% of them were found once. 0.38% of the sample belongs to the ten largest clones.

General findings and caveats noted by the study authors: Linkage disequilibrium might explain the correlated functional status among segregating V segments, but an unknown experimental factor could not be excluded. At a false discovery rate of 0.05, a later analysis linked 15,000 to 20,000 TCR beta sequences to specific HLA alleles. Most TCR sequences were observed very rarely across donors, whereas some public TCRs were present in many individuals. Only TCR beta chains were sequenced in this cohort, and the absence of alpha or paired-chain data limited detectable features. Over 15 rarely observed V segments, including chromosome 9 orphons, were excluded from the earlier analysis of several hundred of the donors because counts were too low. A cluster of highly shared sequence variants was judged likely to be a technical artifact of the sequencing pipeline. In a later analysis, HLA-associated TCR beta chains showed more clonal expansion and lower generation probabilities than non-associated chains that were equally common. Roughly uniform sequencing depth across donors was assumed in presence/absence analyses, although this assumption may not hold. Assigning TCR associations to individual alleles was difficult when HLA alleles, especially DR and DQ, strongly co-occurred. In the study, roughly 160 TCR beta chains were listed as associated with cytomegalovirus. A further reported finding was that TCR beta sequences accurately predicted the HLA-A and HLA-B alleles for most subjects in the first cohort. In a later genetic analysis, fewer N-insertions in productive TCRs were reported among donors in an Asian-associated ancestry cluster than the approximately 710-donor mean. The authors suggested that the approach could potentially be generalized to other disease states and immunological phenotypes. In both the original and validation cohorts, the classifier was reported to diagnose cytomegalovirus status with high specificity and sensitivity. A later analysis reported that several top co-occurrence clusters appeared linked to parvovirus B19, influenza, CMV and Epstein-Barr virus. According to a later analysis, TCR association rates differed among HLA loci, with DRB1 alleles showing the most associated TCRs and HLA-C alleles showing the fewest. In vitro tests confirmed that three of the cytomegalovirus-associated TCR beta chains recognize cytomegalovirus antigens. Some IMGT-functional V segments, including TRBV6-2 and TRBV6-3, could not be told apart with the 87-base-pair reads, so those segments were excluded. Immune exposure information for the cohort was limited to CMV serostatus. In a later genetic analysis, a missense DCLRE1C variant was associated with V-gene and J-gene trimming of TCR beta chains, and the association was replicated in an independent cohort. In an earlier analysis of some 500 of the donors, most TCR beta V segments were observed in productive rearrangements about 87% or about 30% of the time, broadly matching IMGT annotations. In a later analysis, most CMV-associated TCR beta chains were found to appear HLA-restricted, with HLA associations seemingly driven largely by CMV exposure. Because some donors lacked HLA typing at each locus, the association tests relied only on the typed subset.

V and J lose 4 bases and 0 bases, and a span of 15 bases separates them. CDR1 and CDR2 (SGHDN, FVKESK) derive from the germline V gene. Taken from cysteine to phenylalanine, the CDR3 has 16 residues. Only the CDR3 DNA stays, 48 bases, in frame from base 1. Source material: PBMCs. The chain is made from TRBV14 and TRBJ1-2; the D segment could be TRBD1, given 5 matching bases. The sequence derives from a boy younger than 10 in good health and CMV-seronegative. The nucleotide sequence reads as follows: TGTGCCAGCAGCCCCCGCAGGACACTTACTAACTATGGCTACACCTTC. Its protein is CASSPRRTLTNYGYTF.